Given below is one T cell receptor beta chain in context. Its specificity is not known. The sample originates from a study of T cell responses to AZD1222 COVID-19 vaccine. Pooled in the analysis were second doses at about 4 or about 12 weeks. The trim removed 7 bases at V and 7 bases at J, leaving 15 bases unmatched. The CDR3 is 15 residues long. Germline CDR1 and CDR2: MDHEN and SYDVKM. Findings and limits, study-wide: Donors skewed white British and female; clonal diversity was possibly underestimated.

Sequencing was performed with immunoSEQ multiplex PCR; in TCRdb, only in-frame clones are kept and a portion is missing. The sample contains 55,000 to 65,000 clones, 89% of which appear only once. The TCR sequence derives from an adult who received the AZD1222 COVID-19 vaccine. This rearrangement joins TRBV28 to TRBJ1-2, with 7 bases fitting TRBD1. This specimen consisted of peripheral blood, obtained 28 days after the second AZD1222 dose. The CDR3 DNA reads TGTGCCAGCACTGCCGCCGAGGGACAGAGGAGTGGCTACACCTTC. Translated: CASTAAEGQRSGYTF.